Given below is one T cell receptor (beta chain) in context. The data originate from a study of control samples from healthy donors and cancer patients. Assay used: immunoSEQ multiplex PCR; TCRdb lists only in-frame clones, some missing. This sample has roughly 100,000 clones, with more than 90% found just once. Material for sequencing was blood. The TCR comes from a human donor in good health. The donor label of this sample is uncertain.

The CDR3 region is CASSLDRLVGNTGELFF. CDR3 bases: TGTGCCAGCAGCTTAGATCGACTAGTAGGCAACACCGGGGAGCTGTTTTTT. The V gene is TRBV11-3, the J gene TRBJ2-2, with D maybe TRBD2 (6 bases). The length of the CDR3 is 17 residues. The V gene lost 0 bases and the J gene lost 2 bases, with 13 bases spanning the gap. Germline CDR1 and CDR2: SGHNT and YENEEA.